One sample yielded the 15 T cell receptor beta chains listed below, sequenced in a study of blood T cell repertoires in COVID-19. Profiled with immunoSEQ multiplex PCR; TCRdb holds only in-frame clones, not every one. The profile covers just over 150,000 clones, with 75% to 90% appearing a single time and over 2% taken by the ten largest. The specimen was peripheral blood. The receptor source for this set is a woman in her 70s with acute or convalescent COVID-19.

This chain connects TRBV24-1 to TRBJ2-3; D possibly corresponds to TRBD1 (6 bases). Trimming cost V 7 bases and J 3 bases, with 10 bases left between them. Germline CDR1 is KGHDR and CDR2 is SFDVKD. This CDR3 is 13 amino acids long. CDR3 region: CATRGGPTDTQYF. For the CDR3, the DNA is TGTGCCACCAGAGGGGGTCCAACAGATACGCAGTATTTT.

The chain has TRBV7-2 and TRBJ1-4; 7 bases map to TRBD1. With 6 bases clipped from V and 6 bases from J, the junction kept 7 bases outside the gene matches. Germline CDR1 reads SGHTA; CDR2 reads FQGNSA. CDR3 size: 14 residues. The CDR3 reads CASSRGGADEKLFF. The CDR3 region has the DNA TGTGCCAGCAGTCGAGGGGGCGCAGATGAAAAACTGTTTTTT.

This clone was counted once. This rearrangement joins TRBV5-1 to TRBJ2-7; weak D call: TRBD1 (5 bases). This CDR3 is 12 amino acids long. The V gene's germline CDR1 is SGHRS and CDR2 YFSETQ. Trimming stripped 6 bases from V and 3 bases from J, with 10 bases between. In nucleotides, the CDR3 is TGCGCCAGCACCTCTGACAGCTACGAGCAGTACTTC. Its protein is CASTSDSYEQYF. Combining the CDR3 with reference TRBV5-1 and TRBJ2-7 gives the whole variable domain KAGVTQTPRYLIKTRGQQVTLSCSPISGHRSVSWYQQTPGQGLQFLFEYFSETQRNKGNFPGRFSGRQFSNSRSEMNVSTLELGDSALYLCASTSDSYEQYFGPGTRLTVT.

The chain has TRBV7-9 and TRBJ1-3; tentative D call: TRBD1 (6 bases). Trimming stripped 3 bases from V and 5 bases from J, with 11 bases between. The CDR3 length is 14 residues. The V gene's germline CDR1 is SEHNR and CDR2 FQNEAQ (reference sequence). CDR3 DNA sequence: TGTGCCAGCAGCTTCAGGGGAGATCGAAACACCATATATTTT. Its protein product is CASSFRGDRNTIYF. Filled out from reference TRBV7-9 and TRBJ1-3, the complete variable domain reads DTGVSQNPRHKITKRGQNVTFRCDPISEHNRLYWYRQTLGQGPEFLTYFQNEAQLEKSRLLSDRFSAERPKGSFSTLEIQRTEQGDSAMYLCASSFRGDRNTIYFGEGSWLTVV.

This clone was seen just once. V usage is TRBV6-1 and J usage is TRBJ1-5, with 7 bases identical to TRBD1. The germline gives CDR1 MNHNS, CDR2 SASEGT. CDR3 length equals 14 residues. With 0 bases clipped from V and 5 bases from J, the junction kept 1 base outside the gene matches. CDR3 residues: CASSEAGQYQPQHF. The DNA of the CDR3 is TGTGCCAGCAGTGAAGCGGGACAGTATCAGCCCCAGCATTTT.

This rearrangement joins TRBV18 to TRBJ2-5; no reliable D call. The CDR3 spans 15 residues. Trimming pared 3 bases from V and 0 bases from J, leaving 11 bases between. Germline V gene data show CDR1 as KGHSH and CDR2 as LQKENI. The CDR3 here is CASSPILVDQETQYF. The CDR3, as DNA: TGTGCCAGCTCACCTATCTTAGTGGACCAAGAGACCCAGTACTTC.

V usage is TRBV28 and J usage is TRBJ1-4; D gene uncertain. Trimming left V 0 bases short and J 0 bases short, with 11 bases between. Germline values: CDR1 MDHEN, CDR2 SYDVKM. The CDR3 loop spans 17 amino acids. This CDR3 is CASSLWAVGATNEKLFF. In nucleotides, the CDR3 is TGTGCCAGCAGTTTATGGGCGGTGGGTGCAACTAATGAAAAACTGTTTTTT.

The chain combines TRBV28 with TRBJ1-5, with TRBD1 matching 10 bases. Per the germline V gene, CDR1 is MDHEN and CDR2 is SYDVKM. With 7 bases clipped from V and 4 bases from J, the junction kept 7 bases outside the gene matches. There are 15 residues in the CDR3. The CDR3 here is CASIRQGARNQPQHF. The CDR3 DNA sequence: TGTGCCAGCATAAGACAGGGGGCAAGGAATCAGCCCCAGCATTTT. Combining the CDR3 with reference TRBV28 and TRBJ1-5 gives the whole variable domain DVKVTQSSRYLVKRTGEKVFLECVQDMDHENMFWYRQDPGLGLRLIYFSYDVKMKEKGDIPEGYSVSREKKERFSLILESASTNQTSMYLCASIRQGARNQPQHFGDGTRLSIL.

The rearrangement uses TRBV7-2 and TRBJ1-2; D is perhaps TRBD1 (6 bases). Trimming cost V 1 base and J 2 bases, with 20 bases left between them. The CDR3 runs to 18 residues. Germline CDR1 is SGHTA and CDR2 is FQGNSA. CDR3 residues: CASSLVPQGIRGNYGYTF. The CDR3 DNA reads as TGTGCCAGCAGCTTAGTCCCCCAGGGAATCAGGGGAAACTATGGCTACACCTTC.

The CDR3 reads CASSPGQTSTDTQYF. The CDR3 DNA is TGTGCCAGCAGCCCGGGACAGACTAGCACAGATACGCAGTATTTT. This sequence joins TRBV7-9 and TRBJ2-3, with 7 positions matching TRBD1. Germline V CDR1 and CDR2: SEHNR, FQNEAQ (reference sequence). The CDR3 runs 15 residues. J gave up 0 bases and V 5 bases, and 5 bases lay outside the gene matches.

The chain has TRBV6-5 and TRBJ1-1, with D perhaps TRBD1 (5 bases). The CDR3 extends over 15 amino acids. CDR1 MNHEY and CDR2 SVGAGI come from the germline V gene. Trimming removed 0 bases from V and 1 base from J, with 9 bases in between. The CDR3 region has the DNA TGTGCCAGCAGTTACTCTCGGCAGGGGAACACTGAAGCTTTCTTT. Translating it yields CASSYSRQGNTEAFF.

The chain has TRBV10-3 and TRBJ1-1; perhaps TRBD1 as D (6 bases). V lost 10 bases and J 0 bases, leaving 9 bases between the germline ends. The germline gives CDR1 ENHRY, CDR2 SYGVKD. This CDR3 has 12 amino acids. The CDR3 bases are TGTGCCACTTCAGGGGTGAACACTGAAGCTTTCTTT. Its protein product is CATSGVNTEAFF.

The V call is TRBV15, the J call TRBJ1-5; D is possibly TRBD1 (5 bases). The V and J ends lost 0 bases and 0 bases respectively, with 18 bases between them. The CDR3 is made up of 19 amino acids. Germline V CDR1 and CDR2: LNHNV, YYDKDF (reference sequence). CDR3 protein: CATSRDKGAGIYSNQPQHF. The CDR3 DNA follows: TGTGCCACCAGCAGAGATAAAGGCGCAGGGATCTATAGCAATCAGCCCCAGCATTTT.

The CDR3: CASNFYPIYTEAFF. DNA of the CDR3: TGTGCCAGCAACTTCTACCCTATTTACACTGAAGCTTTCTTT. The chain recombines TRBV6-5 with TRBJ1-1, with D unresolved. CDR3 length: 14 residues. The V and J ends lost 7 bases and 3 bases respectively, with 15 bases between them. Looked up from germline, CDR1 is MNHEY and CDR2 is SVGAGI.

The V gene is TRBV7-9, the J gene TRBJ2-7; weak D call: TRBD1 (5 bases). CDR1 is SEHNR, CDR2 FQNEAQ, per germline (reference sequence). The CDR3 contains 15 residues. V dropped 3 bases and J dropped 0 bases, with 12 bases sitting between them. The CDR3, as DNA: TGTGCCAGCAGCTTGGTCAGGGCCATCTCCTACGAGCAGTACTTC. It yields the protein CASSLVRAISYEQYF.